The next 21 T cell receptor beta chains were all read from a single sample in a study of blood T cells in healthy people across ages. Using a J-beta primer mix together with a sample-barcoded 5' primer, a second PCR was run for about 6 to 11 cycles. A single record per CDR3 protein comes from TCRdb applying MiXCR to the 5' RACE reads. The sample contains 780,000 or so distinct CDR3 sequences, 20% to 25% of which appear only once. The same data also contributed to another study, on T cells of mothers and their children.

The sample consisted of blood. Source of these receptors: a boy younger than 18 in good health.

This rearrangement joins TRBV3-1 to TRBJ2-5; TRBD2 matches 8 bases. This CDR3 is 16 amino acids long. Germline CDR1 reads LGHDT; CDR2 reads YNNKEL (reference sequence). J lost 2 bases, V lost 3 bases, and 8 bases had no gene match. The CDR3 sequence is CASSHPGTRGQETQYF. The CDR3 nucleotides read TGTGCCAGCAGCCACCCCGGGACTAGAGGACAAGAGACCCAGTACTTC.

This clonotype appeared a few times. The chain couples TRBV7-2 to TRBJ2-7; 9 bases align to TRBD2. The CDR3 is 17 amino acids. Germline V gene lookup returns CDR1 SGHTA and CDR2 FQGNSA. Trimming cost V 1 base and J 2 bases; bases outside gene matches: 9. The CDR3 bases are TGTGCCAGCAGCTTAGAAAAGTCGGCTAGCGGGACCTACGAGCAGTACTTC. Its translation is CASSLEKSASGTYEQYF.

V and J are TRBV20-1 and TRBJ2-7; tentatively, D is TRBD1 or TRBD2 (5 bases each). This CDR3 spans 12 amino acids. V gave up 3 bases and J gave up 4 bases, with 10 bases separating them. Germline V gives CDR1 DFQATT, CDR2 SNEGSKA (reference sequence). CDR3: CSARGEWYEQYF. The CDR3 nucleotides read TGCAGTGCTAGGGGGGAGTGGTACGAGCAGTACTTC.

About this clonotype itself: As the CDR3 is not closed by the conserved phenylalanine or tryptophan, this likely results from a read error. The CDR3 reads CSVEGGTPSYEQYS. The CDR3 DNA follows: TGCAGCGTTGAAGGGGGGACACCATCCTACGAGCAGTACTCC. V and J are TRBV29-1 and TRBJ2-7; maybe TRBD1 (6 bases). This CDR3 comprises 14 residues. Trimming stripped 1 base from V and 1 base from J, with 11 bases between. Germline CDR1 and CDR2: SQVTM and ANQGSEA.

CDR3 in DNA: TGTGCCAGCAGGGTGGACATTTCGGAGACCCAGTACTTC. It is translated as CASRVDISETQYF. This chain joins TRBV12-3 or TRBV12-4 and TRBJ2-5; a possible D gene is TRBD1 (5 bases). The CDR3 has 13 amino acids. Trimming stripped 6 bases from V and 5 bases from J, with 13 bases between.

This chain links TRBV27 with TRBJ2-5, with 9 nucleotides matching TRBD2. Germline CDR1 MNHEY, CDR2 SMNVEV (reference sequence). The CDR3 totals 15 residues. Trimming cost V 5 bases and J 5 bases; bases outside gene matches: 9. CDR3 residues: CASSEREALRETQYF. CDR3 DNA sequence: TGTGCCAGCAGTGAGCGGGAGGCCCTTAGGGAGACCCAGTACTTC.

This clonotype came up a few times. This CDR3 reads CASSDRNTRFHTQYF. As DNA, the CDR3 is TGTGCCAGCAGTGACAGGAATACCCGATTCCATACGCAGTATTTT. The chain is built from TRBV2 and TRBJ2-3, with no clear D. CDR3 length: 15 residues. CDR1 and CDR2 (germline): SNHLY, FYNNEI. The V end lost 3 bases, the J end lost 7 bases, and 17 bases lay between the germline ends.

The V gene is TRBV7-9, the J gene TRBJ2-3; D perhaps matches TRBD2 (6 bases). Per germline, CDR1 SEHNR and CDR2 FQNEAQ (reference sequence). The CDR3 contains 15 residues. The ends were cut back, 6 bases at V and 0 bases at J, with 13 bases in the middle. CDR3 nucleotide sequence: TGTGCCAGCAGGAGGCGGGGAACTAGCACAGATACGCAGTATTTT. It yields the protein CASRRRGTSTDTQYF.

The chain carries TRBV12-3 or TRBV12-4 and TRBJ2-5; D unclear. The germline V and J ends were trimmed by 7 bases and 2 bases, with 14 bases remaining between them. The CDR3 is 14 residues long. CDR3: CASTPPEWQETQYF. The CDR3 coding sequence is TGTGCCAGCACCCCCCCAGAGTGGCAAGAGACCCAGTACTTC.

The J gene is TRBJ2-1, the V gene TRBV12-3 or TRBV12-4; the D gene is possibly TRBD2 (5 bases). V was pared by 1 base and J by 0 bases, with 13 bases between. The CDR3 covers 17 residues. This chain's CDR3 is CASSLGGSGSSYNEQFF. The CDR3 DNA sequence: TGTGCCAGCAGTTTAGGCGGGTCGGGGAGCTCCTACAATGAGCAGTTCTTC.

V and J are TRBV10-3 and TRBJ1-4, with 7 bases that match TRBD1. CDR3 length equals 15 residues. Per germline, CDR1 ENHRY and CDR2 SYGVKD. The V and J ends lost 6 bases and 5 bases, in that order; junction bases with no gene match: 9. CDR3 sequence (DNA): TGTGCCATCAGGGACTCAGGGGGAGGCAATGAAAAACTGTTTTTT. Protein: CAIRDSGGGNEKLFF.

The chain combines TRBV20-1 with TRBJ2-4; 8 bases fit TRBD1. The germline V gene encodes CDR1 DFQATT and CDR2 SNEGSKA (reference sequence). The CDR3 covers 14 residues. The V gene end was trimmed by 3 bases and the J gene end by 6 bases; junction bases not matched to a gene: 7. This CDR3 reads CSASAQDRANIQYF. Written as DNA, the CDR3 is TGCAGTGCTAGCGCTCAGGACAGGGCAAACATTCAGTACTTC.

The chain has TRBV7-9 and TRBJ2-2; tentatively, D is TRBD2 (6 bases). Germline assignment: CDR1 SEHNR and CDR2 FQNEAQ (reference sequence). Trimming stripped 0 bases from V and 1 base from J, with 21 bases between. This CDR3 region has 20 residues. The CDR3 DNA is TGTGCCAGCAGCTTAGCCCGGATGGGGGGAGGACGGAAGAACACCGGGGAGCTGTTTTTT. This translates into CASSLARMGGGRKNTGELFF.

The chain links TRBV7-9 to TRBJ2-3; TRBD1 aligns across 9 bases. Losses at the gene ends were 5 bases for V and 2 bases for J; bases not matched to a gene: 5. This CDR3 region has 15 residues. Germline assignment: CDR1 SEHNR and CDR2 FQNEAQ (reference sequence). CDR3 bases: TGTGCCAGCAGCGCACAGGGGGCTTACACAGATACGCAGTATTTT. Encoded protein: CASSAQGAYTDTQYF.

V is TRBV28 and J is TRBJ1-2, with 9 bases identical to TRBD1. The CDR3 runs 14 residues. V lost 1 base and J lost 5; bases outside the gene matches: 2. Germline CDR1 is MDHEN and CDR2 is SYDVKM. The DNA for the CDR3 is TGTGCCAGCAGTTTATTCGGGACAGGGTATGGCTACACCTTC. Translation: CASSLFGTGYGYTF.

This chain uses TRBV18 with TRBJ1-2; D call uncertain. This CDR3 is 13 amino acids long. Trimming stripped 6 bases from V and 6 bases from J, with 14 bases between. Germline V lookup: CDR1 KGHSH, CDR2 LQKENI. The CDR3 coding sequence is TGTGCCAGCTCCCCGGGGTGGACGGATGGCTACACCTTC. It is translated as CASSPGWTDGYTF.

The chain employs TRBV4-3 and TRBJ1-6; D remains ambiguous. This CDR3 comprises 15 residues. Looked up from germline, CDR1 is LGHNA and CDR2 is YSLEER. V lost 0 bases, J lost 7 bases, and 10 bases lay in between. CDR3 loop: CASSQDWRENSPLHF. CDR3 coding DNA: TGCGCCAGCAGCCAAGATTGGCGGGAAAATTCACCCCTCCACTTT.

The chain recombines TRBV20-1 with TRBJ2-7, with a weak D call TRBD1 (6 bases). CDR3 length: 13 amino acids. V dropped 1 base and J dropped 3 bases, with 10 bases sitting between them. CDR1 and CDR2 (germline): DFQATT, SNEGSKA (reference sequence). The CDR3 is CSARGQVSYEQYF. The CDR3 region has the DNA TGCAGTGCTAGAGGACAGGTGAGCTACGAGCAGTACTTC.

This chain uses TRBV11-1 with TRBJ2-1; 10 bases fit TRBD2. Germline trimming cut 4 bases from V and 0 bases from J; bases unmatched to any gene: 15. From germline, CDR1 is SGHAT and CDR2 FQDESV (reference sequence). The length of the CDR3 is 20 residues. This CDR3 is CASSSLGYGLAEFSYNEQFF. The CDR3 DNA reads as TGTGCCAGCAGCTCCTTGGGCTATGGACTAGCGGAATTCTCCTACAATGAGCAGTTCTTC.

The rearrangement uses TRBV4-2 and TRBJ2-5; TRBD1 might be the D (5 bases). The end of the DNA fits TRBJ2-7 better, so the J call may be wrong. CDR1 is LGHNA, CDR2 YNFKEQ, per germline. This CDR3 has 14 amino acids. The CDR3 DNA follows: TGTGCCAGCAGCCGAGATCCAGGGACCTACGAGCAGTACTTC. Translated: CASSRDPGTYEQYF.

The genes are TRBV4-3 and TRBJ1-5; D not resolved. Germline loops: CDR1 LGHNA, CDR2 YSLEER. The V end lost 1 base, the J end lost 7 bases, and 11 bases lay between the germline ends. This CDR3 spans 14 amino acids. This CDR3 is CASSQVEYMQPQHF. CDR3 nucleotides: TGCGCCAGCAGCCAAGTAGAGTATATGCAGCCCCAGCATTTT.